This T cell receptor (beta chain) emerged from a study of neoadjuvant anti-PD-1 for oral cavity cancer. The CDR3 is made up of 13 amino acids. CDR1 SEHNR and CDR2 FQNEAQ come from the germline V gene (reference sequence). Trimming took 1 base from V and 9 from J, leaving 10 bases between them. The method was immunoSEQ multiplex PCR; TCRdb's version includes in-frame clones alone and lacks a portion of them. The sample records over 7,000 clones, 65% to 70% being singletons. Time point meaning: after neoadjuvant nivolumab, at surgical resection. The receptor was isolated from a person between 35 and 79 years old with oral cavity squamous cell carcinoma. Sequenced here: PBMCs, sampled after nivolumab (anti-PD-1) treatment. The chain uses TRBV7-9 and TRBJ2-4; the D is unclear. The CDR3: CASSLDADRIQYF. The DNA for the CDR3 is TGTGCCAGCAGCTTAGACGCAGATCGCATTCAGTACTTC.